Listed below are T cell receptor beta chains from one sample, sequenced in a study of spatial heterogeneity in lung cancer. TCRdb used MiXCR to reprocess the 5' RACE reads, holding one entry per CDR3 protein. The sample lists some 85,000 distinct CDR3 sequences, approximately 20% seen once, with about 6.8% in the top ten. The sample was PBMCs, taken at surgery. The receptor set was obtained from a male donor with early-stage non-small cell lung cancer. Both conserved end residues are part of each CDR3. D genes are given only for firm matches. Where a row states a size, it is once, few, many or the class of an expanded clone; other rows omit it.

TRBV20-1	-	medium-sized	TRBJ2-1	TGCAGTGCTAGAGTAGGGGCGCGAGCTACTGGGAGCTCCTACAATGAGCAGTTCTTC	CSARVGARATGSSYNEQFF
TRBV5-1	TRBD1	many	TRBJ2-7	TGCGCCAGCAGGGCGGGACAGGGGTACGAGCAGTACTTC	CASRAGQGYEQYF
TRBV5-6	-	few	TRBJ2-7	TGTGCCAGCAGCTTGGGGGCCTCCTACGAGCAGTACTTC	CASSLGASYEQYF
TRBV25-1	-	few	TRBJ1-5	TGTGCCAGCAGTGAATTCGGGAGCAATCAGCCCCAGCATTTT	CASSEFGSNQPQHF
TRBV7-9	TRBD1	-	TRBJ1-1	TGTGCCAGCAGCCCTGGACAGGGGAGAACACTTGAAGCTTTCTTT	CASSPGQGRTLEAFF
TRBV12-3/TRBV12-4	TRBD1	-	TRBJ1-5	TGTGCCAGCAGTCGGGACAGGGGGAGTAATCAGCCCCAGCATTTT	CASSRDRGSNQPQHF
TRBV5-1	TRBD2	-	TRBJ2-5	TGCGCCAGCAGCTTGGGGGAGGGAGCCCCCCAAGAGACCCAGTACTTC	CASSLGEGAPQETQYF
TRBV7-9	TRBD2	-	TRBJ2-1	TGTGCCAGCAGCGGGGGAGGGAATGAGCAGTTCTTC	CASSGGGNEQFF
TRBV15	-	-	TRBJ1-4	TGTGCCACCAGCAGAACTACAGGGATCACTAATGAAAAACTGTTTTTT	CATSRTTGITNEKLFF
TRBV19	TRBD2	many	TRBJ2-1	TGTGCCAGCCTACCGACTAGCGGGTACCCCTACAATGAGCAGTTCTTC	CASLPTSGYPYNEQFF
TRBV11-2	-	-	TRBJ2-5	TGTGCCAGCAGCTTCCAGGGATCGGACCCAAGGCAGACCCAGTACTTC	CASSFQGSDPRQTQYF
TRBV28	TRBD2	-	TRBJ2-1	TGTGCCAGCAGTTCAGCAGCGGGAGGGGGTTACAATGAGCAGTTCTTC	CASSSAAGGGYNEQFF
TRBV23-1	-	-	TRBJ1-5	TGCGCCAGCAGTCAACCACCCCCCTTTGATCAGCCCCAGCATTTT	CASSQPPPFDQPQHF
TRBV7-2	-	-	TRBJ2-1	TGTGCCAGCAGCTTAGACCCTCACAATGAGCAGTTCTTC	CASSLDPHNEQFF
TRBV11-1	TRBD2	-	TRBJ2-1	TGTGCCAGCAGCTTACAGGGAGGGACTGAGCAGTTCTTC	CASSLQGGTEQFF
TRBV6-4	-	-	TRBJ1-2	TGTGCCAGCAGAGCGCAGGGTGGGGACTATGGCTACACCTTC	CASRAQGGDYGYTF
TRBV6-5	-	-	TRBJ2-5	TGTGCCAGCAGTTACGGGGGACAAGAGACCCAGTACTTC	CASSYGGQETQYF
TRBV7-2	-	many	TRBJ2-5	TGTGCCAGCAGCTTAGGTTTCATGGCTTTCCAAAAGACCCAGTACTTC	CASSLGFMAFQKTQYF
TRBV7-6	TRBD1	many	TRBJ1-1	TGTGCCAGCAGCCCAGGGGGCGTGAACACTGAAGCTTTCTTT	CASSPGGVNTEAFF
TRBV5-6	TRBD1	few	TRBJ2-7	TGTGCCAGCAGCTTGGGACAGGGACGATACGAGCAGTACTTC	CASSLGQGRYEQYF
TRBV20-1	-	-	TRBJ2-3	TGCAGTGCCAGGACTATCCAGACCACAGATACGCAGTATTTT	CSARTIQTTDTQYF
TRBV29-1	TRBD1	few	TRBJ2-7	TGCAGCGTTGTTTCAGGGGGACACGAGCAGTACTTC	CSVVSGGHEQYF
TRBV20-1	-	-	TRBJ2-3	TGCAGTGCTACTTTTTCAACCGGGACAAAAATGGGGGCAGATACGCAGTATTTT	CSATFSTGTKMGADTQYF